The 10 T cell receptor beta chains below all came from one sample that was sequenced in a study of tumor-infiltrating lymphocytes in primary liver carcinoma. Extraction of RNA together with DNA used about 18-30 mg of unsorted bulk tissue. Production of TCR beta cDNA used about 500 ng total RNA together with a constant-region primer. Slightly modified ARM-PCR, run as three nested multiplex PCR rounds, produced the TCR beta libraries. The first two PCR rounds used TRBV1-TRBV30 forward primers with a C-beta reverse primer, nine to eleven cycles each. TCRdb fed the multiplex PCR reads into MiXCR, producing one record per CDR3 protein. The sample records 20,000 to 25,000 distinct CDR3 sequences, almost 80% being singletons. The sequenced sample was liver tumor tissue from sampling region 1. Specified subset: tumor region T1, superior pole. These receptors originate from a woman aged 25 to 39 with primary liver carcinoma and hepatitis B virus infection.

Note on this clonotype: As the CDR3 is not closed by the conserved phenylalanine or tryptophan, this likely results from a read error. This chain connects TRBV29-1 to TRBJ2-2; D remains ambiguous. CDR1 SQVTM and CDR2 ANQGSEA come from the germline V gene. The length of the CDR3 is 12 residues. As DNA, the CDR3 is TGCATCGTTGTTGGTTGGACCGAGGAGCTGTTTTCT. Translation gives CIVVGWTEELFS.

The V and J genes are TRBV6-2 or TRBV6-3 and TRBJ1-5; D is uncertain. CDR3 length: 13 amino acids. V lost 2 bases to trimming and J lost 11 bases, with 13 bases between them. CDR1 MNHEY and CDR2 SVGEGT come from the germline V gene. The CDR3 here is CASSYRNNQSQHF. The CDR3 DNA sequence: TGTGCCAGCAGTTACCGGAACAACCAGTCCCAGCATTTT.

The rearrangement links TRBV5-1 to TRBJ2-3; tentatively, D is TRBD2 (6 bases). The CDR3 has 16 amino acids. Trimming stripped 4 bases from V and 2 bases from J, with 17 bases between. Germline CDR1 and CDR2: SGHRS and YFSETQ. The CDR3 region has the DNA TGCGCCAGCAGCCCGGGGCTGGACTATACCACAGATACGCAGTATTTT. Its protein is CASSPGLDYTTDTQYF.

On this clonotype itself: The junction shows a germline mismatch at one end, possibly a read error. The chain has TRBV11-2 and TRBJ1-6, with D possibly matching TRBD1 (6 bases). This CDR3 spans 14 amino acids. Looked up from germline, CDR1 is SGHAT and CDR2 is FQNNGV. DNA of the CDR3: TGTACCAGCGGGAAAGGGACAAGGAATTCACCCCTCCACTTT. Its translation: CTSGKGTRNSPLHF.

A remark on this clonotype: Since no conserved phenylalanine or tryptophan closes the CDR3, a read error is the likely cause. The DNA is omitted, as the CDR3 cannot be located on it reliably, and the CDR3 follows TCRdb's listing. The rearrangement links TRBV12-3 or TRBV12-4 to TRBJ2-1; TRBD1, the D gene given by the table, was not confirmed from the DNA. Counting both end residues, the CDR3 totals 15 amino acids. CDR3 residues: CASWVGQGSYNEHFL.

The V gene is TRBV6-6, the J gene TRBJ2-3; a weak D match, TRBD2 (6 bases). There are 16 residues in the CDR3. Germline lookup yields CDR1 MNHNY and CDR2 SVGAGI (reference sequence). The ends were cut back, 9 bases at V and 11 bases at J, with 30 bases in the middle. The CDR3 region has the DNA TGTGCCAGTTCCACCTTAGACCGGGGAGGCCAGATAGGGCAGTATTTT. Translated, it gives CASSTLDRGGQIGQYF.

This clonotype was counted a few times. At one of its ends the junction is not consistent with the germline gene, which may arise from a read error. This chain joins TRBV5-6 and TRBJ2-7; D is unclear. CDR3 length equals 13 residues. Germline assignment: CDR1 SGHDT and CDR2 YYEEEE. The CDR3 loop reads CASSYSSSYERYF. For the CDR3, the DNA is TGTGCCAGCAGCTACTCCTCCTCCTACGAGCGGTACTTC.

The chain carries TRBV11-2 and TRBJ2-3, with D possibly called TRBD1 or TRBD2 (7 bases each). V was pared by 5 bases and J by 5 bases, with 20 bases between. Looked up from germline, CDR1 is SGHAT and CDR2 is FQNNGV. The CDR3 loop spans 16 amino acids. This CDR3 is CASSRTKQGRGDTQYF. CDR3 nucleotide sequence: TGTGCCAGCAGCCGGACGAAACAGGGGAGGGGAGATACGCAGTATTTT. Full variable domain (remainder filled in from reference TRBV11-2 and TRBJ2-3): EAGVAQSPRYKIIEKRQSVAFWCNPISGHATLYWYQQILGQGPKLLIQFQNNGVVDDSQLPKDRFSAERLKGVDSTLKIQPAKLEDSAVYLCASSRTKQGRGDTQYFGPGTRLTVL.

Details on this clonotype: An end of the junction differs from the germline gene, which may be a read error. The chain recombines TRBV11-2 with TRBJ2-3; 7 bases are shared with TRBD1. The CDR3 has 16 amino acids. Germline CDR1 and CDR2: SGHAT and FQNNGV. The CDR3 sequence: CASSRMRQGRGDMQYF. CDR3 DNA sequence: TGTGCCAGTAGCCGGATGCGACAGGGTAGGGGAGATATGCAGTATTTT.

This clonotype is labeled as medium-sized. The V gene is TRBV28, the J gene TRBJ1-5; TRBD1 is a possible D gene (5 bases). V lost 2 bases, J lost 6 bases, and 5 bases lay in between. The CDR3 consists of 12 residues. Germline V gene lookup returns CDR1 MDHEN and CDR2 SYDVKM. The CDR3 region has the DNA TGTGCCAGCAGTTTAGGGGGTCAGCCCCAGCATTTT. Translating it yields CASSLGGQPQHF.